The TCR beta chain under discussion was sequenced for a study of T cell changes during pregnancy in multiple sclerosis. Looked up from germline, CDR1 is SQVTM and CDR2 is ANQGSEA. Unmatched junction bases numbered 8, after V lost 6 bases and J lost 4 bases. The CDR3 spans 13 residues. The repertoire was sequenced with immunoSEQ multiplex PCR; TCRdb's copy has only in-frame clones and lacks some. The sample lists roughly 69,000 clones, about 90% occurring once. This rearrangement joins TRBV29-1 to TRBJ2-7; TRBD2 aligns across 8 bases. The TCR comes from a female donor with multiple sclerosis, enrolled in a pregnancy study. The material was peripheral blood, obtained after pregnancy. The CDR3 is CSVKGLAVYEQYF. DNA of the CDR3: TGCAGCGTCAAAGGACTAGCAGTTTACGAGCAGTACTTC.